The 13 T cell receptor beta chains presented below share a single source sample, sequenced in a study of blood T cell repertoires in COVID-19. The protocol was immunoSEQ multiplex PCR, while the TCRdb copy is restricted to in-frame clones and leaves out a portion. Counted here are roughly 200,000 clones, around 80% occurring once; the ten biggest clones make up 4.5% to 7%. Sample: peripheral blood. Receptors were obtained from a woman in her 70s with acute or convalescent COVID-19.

The CDR3 region is CASSSPGQGSYEQYF. The CDR3 DNA sequence: TGTGCCAGCAGTTCCCCGGGACAGGGAAGTTACGAGCAGTACTTC. The chain has TRBV27 and TRBJ2-7, with 9 bases identical to TRBD1. The trim removed 4 bases at V and 4 bases at J, leaving 8 bases unmatched. Germline assignment: CDR1 MNHEY and CDR2 SMNVEV (reference sequence). This CDR3 is 15 amino acids long.

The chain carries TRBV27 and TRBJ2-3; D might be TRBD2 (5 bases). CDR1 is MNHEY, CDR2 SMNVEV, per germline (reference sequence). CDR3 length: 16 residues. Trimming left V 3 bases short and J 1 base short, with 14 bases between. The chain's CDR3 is CASSLGFGRGTDTQYF. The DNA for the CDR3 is TGTGCCAGCAGTTTGGGGTTCGGGCGGGGCACAGATACGCAGTATTTT.

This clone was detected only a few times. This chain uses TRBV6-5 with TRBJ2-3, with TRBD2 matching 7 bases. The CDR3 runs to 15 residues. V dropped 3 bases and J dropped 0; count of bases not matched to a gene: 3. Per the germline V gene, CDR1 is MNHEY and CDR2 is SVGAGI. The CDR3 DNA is TGTGCCAGCAGTTATGCTAGCGGAAGCACAGATACGCAGTATTTT. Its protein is CASSYASGSTDTQYF.

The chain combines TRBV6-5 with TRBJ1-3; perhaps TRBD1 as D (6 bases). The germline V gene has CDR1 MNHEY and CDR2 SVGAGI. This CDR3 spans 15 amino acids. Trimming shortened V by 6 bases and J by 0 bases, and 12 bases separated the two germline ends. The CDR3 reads CASSRTVYSGNTIYF. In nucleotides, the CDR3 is TGTGCCAGCAGCAGGACAGTCTACTCTGGAAACACCATATATTTT.

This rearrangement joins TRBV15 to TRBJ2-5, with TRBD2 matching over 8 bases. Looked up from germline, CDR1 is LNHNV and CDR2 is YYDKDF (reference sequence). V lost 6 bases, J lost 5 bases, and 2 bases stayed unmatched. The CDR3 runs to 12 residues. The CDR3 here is CATSPGGETQYF. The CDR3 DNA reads TGTGCCACCAGTCCGGGGGGGGAGACCCAGTACTTC.

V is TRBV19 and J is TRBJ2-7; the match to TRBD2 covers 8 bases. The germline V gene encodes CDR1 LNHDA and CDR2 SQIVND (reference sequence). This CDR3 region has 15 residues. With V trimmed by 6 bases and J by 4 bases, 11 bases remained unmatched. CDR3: CASSLGTRGGYEQYF. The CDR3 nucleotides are TGTGCCAGTAGCCTCGGGACTCGCGGGGGGTACGAGCAGTACTTC.

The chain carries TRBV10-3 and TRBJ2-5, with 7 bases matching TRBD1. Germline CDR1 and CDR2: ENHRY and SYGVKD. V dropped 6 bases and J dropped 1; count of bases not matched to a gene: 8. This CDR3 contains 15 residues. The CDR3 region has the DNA TGTGCCATCAGACCCGGGACAGCCCTCCAAGAGACCCAGTACTTC. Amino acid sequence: CAIRPGTALQETQYF.

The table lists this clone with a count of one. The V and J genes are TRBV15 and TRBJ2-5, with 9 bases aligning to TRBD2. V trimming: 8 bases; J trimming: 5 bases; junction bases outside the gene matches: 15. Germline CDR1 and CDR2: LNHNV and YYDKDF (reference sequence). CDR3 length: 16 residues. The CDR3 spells CATLPGLAPSRETQYF. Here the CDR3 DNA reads TGTGCCACCCTGCCTGGACTAGCGCCCTCCAGGGAGACCCAGTACTTC.

The CDR3: CSVTSGSSSTDTQYF. In nucleotides, the CDR3 is TGCAGCGTCACTAGCGGGAGTTCTAGCACAGATACGCAGTATTTT. The V gene is TRBV29-1, the J gene TRBJ2-3, with TRBD2 matching 11 bases. V trimming: 6 bases; J trimming: 0 bases; junction bases outside the gene matches: 5. The CDR3 loop spans 15 amino acids. CDR1 is SQVTM, CDR2 ANQGSEA, per germline.

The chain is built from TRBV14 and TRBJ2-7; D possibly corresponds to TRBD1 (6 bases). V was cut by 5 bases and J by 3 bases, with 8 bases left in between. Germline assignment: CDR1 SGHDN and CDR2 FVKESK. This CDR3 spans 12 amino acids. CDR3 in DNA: TGTGCCAGCAGCGGGACAATCTACGAGCAGTACTTC. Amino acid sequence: CASSGTIYEQYF.

Here the CDR3 DNA reads TGTGCCAGCAGCAATACCGGGGGACTAGCGGGGAACGAGCAGTACTTC. This codes for CASSNTGGLAGNEQYF. The chain uses TRBV7-9 and TRBJ2-7, with 13 bases aligning to TRBD2. The germline V gene has CDR1 SEHNR and CDR2 FQNEAQ (reference sequence). This CDR3 is 16 amino acids long. The junction had 9 bases not matched to a gene; V was cut back by 5 bases and J by 5 bases.

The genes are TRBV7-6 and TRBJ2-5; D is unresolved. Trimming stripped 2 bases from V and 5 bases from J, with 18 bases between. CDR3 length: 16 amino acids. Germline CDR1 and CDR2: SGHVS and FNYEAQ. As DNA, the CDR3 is TGTGCCAGCAGCTTAACGGCAGGCCCAACGAAGGAGACCCAGTACTTC. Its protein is CASSLTAGPTKETQYF.

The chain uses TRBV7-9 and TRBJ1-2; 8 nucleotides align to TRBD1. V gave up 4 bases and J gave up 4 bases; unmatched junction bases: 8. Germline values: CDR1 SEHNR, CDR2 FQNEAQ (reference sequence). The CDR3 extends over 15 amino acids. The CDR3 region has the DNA TGTGCCAGCAGCTCCGCCCAGGGGGCTGTCTATGGCTACACCTTC. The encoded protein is CASSSAQGAVYGYTF.